Listed below are T cell receptor beta chains from one sample, sequenced in a study of molecular identifiers for immune sequencing clone quantification. TCRdb fed the PCR reads into MiXCR, producing one record per CDR3 protein. The repertoire holds around 320,000 distinct CDR3 sequences, roughly a quarter seen once, with 0.65% to 0.75% in the top ten. Sequenced sample: naive CD8+ T cells from blood, with Jurkat cell RNA spiked in. Source of these receptors: a human donor in good health. Some libraries in this study had Jurkat cell RNA spiked in. The CDR3 runs from the conserved cysteine through the conserved F or W. D genes are given only for firm matches. The size of a clone is reported for some rows only, either as once, few or many, or as a class for expanded clones.

V gene,D gene,J gene,clone size,CDR3 protein,CDR3 DNA
TRBV27,TRBD1,TRBJ2-7,NA,CASKQGAGASYEQYF,TGTGCCAGCAAGCAGGGGGCAGGGGCCTCCTACGAGCAGTACTTC
TRBV7-9,NA,TRBJ2-2,many,CASSSMGTGELFF,TGTGCCAGCAGCTCCATGGGGACCGGGGAGCTGTTTTTT
TRBV20-1,NA,TRBJ2-5,NA,CSARDQGSGDGETQYF,TGCAGTGCTAGAGATCAAGGTAGCGGAGACGGAGAGACCCAGTACTTC
TRBV2,NA,TRBJ2-3,many,CASSENLVAGADTQYF,TGTGCCAGCAGTGAAAATCTGGTCGCCGGAGCAGATACGCAGTATTTT
TRBV28,TRBD2,TRBJ2-3,many,CASSLLAGEIDTQYF,TGTGCCAGCAGTTTGCTAGCGGGGGAGATAGATACGCAGTATTTT
TRBV13,NA,TRBJ2-3,few,CASSTVRVEQYF,TGTGCCAGCAGCACCGTTAGGGTCGAGCAGTATTTT
TRBV5-1,NA,TRBJ2-7,many,CASSSGIGGTPLEQYF,TGCGCCAGCAGCTCTGGAATTGGCGGGACTCCGCTCGAGCAGTACTTC
TRBV9,NA,TRBJ2-5,many,CASSAPGHQETQYF,TGTGCCAGCAGCGCCCCGGGACACCAAGAGACCCAGTACTTC
TRBV12-3/TRBV12-4,NA,TRBJ2-2,NA,CASSYLDLGTGELFF,TGTGCCAGCAGTTACCTTGACCTTGGGACCGGGGAGCTGTTTTTT
TRBV7-9,NA,TRBJ2-5,NA,CASSRDWETRYF,TGTGCCAGCAGCCGGGACTGGGAGACCCGGTACTTC
TRBV4-1,TRBD1,TRBJ2-1,few,CASSLLDRATYNEQFF,TGCGCCAGCAGCCTCCTAGACAGGGCCACCTACAATGAGCAGTTCTTC
TRBV20-1,NA,TRBJ2-1,NA,CSARDTTPLTSIPYTEQFF,TGCAGTGCTAGAGACACGACCCCCCTGACTTCTATCCCTTACACTGAGCAGTTCTTC
TRBV20-1,NA,TRBJ2-7,few,CSARYLGAYEQYF,TGCAGTGCTCGTTACCTGGGGGCCTACGAGCAGTACTTC
TRBV7-9,NA,TRBJ1-6,NA,CASSLSQPNSPLHF,TGTGCCAGCAGCTTAAGTCAGCCTAATTCACCCCTCCACTTT
TRBV11-2,NA,TRBJ2-5,many,CASSSTEGETQYF,TGTGCCAGCAGCTCGACGGAAGGGGAGACCCAGTACTTC
TRBV12-3/TRBV12-4,NA,TRBJ1-2,few,CASAKEGDLRAYYGYTF,TGTGCCAGCGCTAAAGAGGGGGATCTAAGAGCCTACTATGGCTACACCTTC
TRBV29-1,NA,TRBJ1-1,many,CSVMGGWNTEAFF,TGCAGCGTCATGGGGGGGTGGAACACTGAAGCTTTCTTT
TRBV4-1,TRBD2,TRBJ2-7,NA,CASSPILAGGTPYEQYF,TGCGCCAGCAGCCCCATTCTGGCGGGGGGGACCCCCTACGAGCAGTACTTC
TRBV19,TRBD1,TRBJ2-7,NA,CASSRTGGSHYYEQYF,TGTGCCAGTAGCAGGACAGGGGGCTCTCACTACTACGAGCAGTACTTC
TRBV5-1,NA,TRBJ1-1,once,CASSAPTGLDTEAFF,TGCGCCAGCAGCGCACCGACAGGCCTGGACACTGAAGCTTTCTTT
TRBV7-9,NA,TRBJ2-6,many,CASSPTLESGANVLTF,TGTGCCAGCAGCCCTACCTTAGAATCTGGGGCCAACGTCCTGACTTTC
TRBV6-2/TRBV6-3,NA,TRBJ2-7,many,CASSYSDGSYEQYF,TGTGCCAGCAGTTACTCGGACGGGTCCTACGAGCAGTACTTC
TRBV19,TRBD1,TRBJ1-4,many,CASSPTGGQEKLFF,TGTGCCAGTAGTCCCACAGGGGGGCAAGAAAAACTGTTTTTT
TRBV30,NA,TRBJ1-1,many,CAWRQERNLNTEAFF,TGTGCCTGGAGGCAAGAAAGGAATCTGAACACTGAAGCTTTCTTT
TRBV12-3/TRBV12-4,TRBD2,TRBJ2-3,few,CASSPGLAGGVRGTDTQYF,TGTGCCAGCAGTCCGGGACTAGCGGGAGGAGTGAGGGGCACAGATACGCAGTATTTT
TRBV3-1,NA,TRBJ2-5,few,CASSRGPAVLKETQYF,TGTGCCAGCAGCCGAGGACCAGCGGTCTTAAAAGAGACCCAGTACTTC
TRBV12-3/TRBV12-4,NA,TRBJ2-1,NA,CASSPQAEEGEQFF,TGTGCCAGCAGCCCCCAAGCAGAGGAGGGTGAGCAGTTCTTC
TRBV13,TRBD2,TRBJ2-2,NA,CASSFASGARGNTRELFF,TGTGCCAGCAGCTTTGCTAGCGGGGCACGCGGTAACACCAGGGAGCTGTTTTTT
TRBV6-5,NA,TRBJ2-6,many,CASSYYTGSGANVLTF,TGTGCCAGCAGTTACTATACAGGGTCTGGGGCCAACGTCCTGACTTTC
TRBV13,TRBD2,TRBJ2-1,NA,CASSAPTSGIYNEQFF,TGTGCCAGCAGCGCCCCGACTAGCGGGATTTACAATGAGCAGTTCTTC
TRBV19,TRBD2,TRBJ2-3,few,CASSVAGMSTDTQYF,TGTGCCAGTAGTGTAGCGGGCATGAGCACAGATACGCAGTATTTT
TRBV28,TRBD1,TRBJ1-2,NA,CASSWGTELNYGYTF,TGTGCCAGCAGCTGGGGGACAGAGCTTAACTATGGCTACACCTTC
TRBV30,NA,TRBJ2-2,NA,CATEGLNTGELFF,TGTGCCACGGAGGGGCTGAACACCGGGGAGCTGTTTTTT
TRBV27,NA,TRBJ1-5,few,CASSLFPGLNQPQHF,TGTGCCAGCAGTTTATTCCCAGGGCTCAATCAGCCCCAGCATTTT
TRBV6-5,NA,TRBJ2-2,few,CASSPAGNTGELFF,TGTGCCAGCAGCCCGGCGGGGAACACCGGGGAGCTGTTTTTT
TRBV4-3,TRBD2,TRBJ2-7,few,CASSQDWLTSGSTEQYF,TGCGCCAGCAGCCAAGATTGGTTGACTAGCGGGAGTACTGAGCAGTACTTC
TRBV30,NA,TRBJ2-3,NA,CAWAAGPSTDTQNF,TGTGCCTGGGCTGCTGGGCCCAGCACAGATACGCAGAATTTT
TRBV20-1,NA,TRBJ2-7,many,CSVSLETASYEQYF,TGCAGTGTCTCACTAGAGACAGCATCCTACGAGCAGTACTTC
TRBV23-1,NA,TRBJ2-5,few,CASSRRQGVGGRDFSGETQYF,TGCGCCAGCAGTCGACGACAGGGGGTAGGCGGGAGGGACTTCAGCGGAGAGACCCAGTACTTC
TRBV27,NA,TRBJ1-5,NA,CASSPDGVGNQPQHF,TGTGCCAGCAGCCCGGATGGGGTCGGCAATCAGCCCCAGCATTTT
TRBV7-9,TRBD1,TRBJ2-3,NA,CASSLRQGAADTQYF,TGTGCCAGCAGCTTAAGACAGGGGGCGGCAGATACGCAGTATTTT
TRBV4-3,TRBD2,TRBJ2-7,NA,CASSQVYGGVSEQYF,TGCGCCAGCAGCCAAGTTTACGGGGGGGTAAGCGAGCAGTACTTC
TRBV12-3/TRBV12-4,TRBD1,TRBJ2-5,many,CASSPHSTGRETQYF,TGTGCCAGCAGTCCCCACTCGACAGGGCGTGAGACCCAGTACTTC
TRBV11-2,NA,TRBJ2-1,NA,CASSLPLGQLRYNEQFF,TGTGCCAGCAGCTTACCCCTCGGACAGCTCCGCTACAATGAGCAGTTCTTC
TRBV5-5,NA,TRBJ2-7,NA,CASSLSSYNYEQYF,TGTGCCAGCAGCTTGTCAAGCTACAACTACGAGCAGTACTTC
TRBV20-1,TRBD1,TRBJ1-2,NA,CSASPTGNYGYTF,TGCAGTGCTAGCCCGACAGGGAACTATGGCTACACCTTC
TRBV3-1,TRBD1,TRBJ2-1,few,CASSQSGGPEQFF,TGTGCCAGCAGCCAGTCAGGGGGCCCTGAGCAGTTCTTC
TRBV6-5,NA,TRBJ2-3,many,CATNPGLGTDTQYF,TGTGCCACGAATCCAGGGCTGGGGACAGATACGCAGTATTTT
TRBV15,NA,TRBJ2-7,few,CATSRDRGESYEQYF,TGTGCCACCAGCAGAGATCGGGGAGAATCCTACGAGCAGTACTTC
TRBV5-1,NA,TRBJ2-7,many,CASSSDSVPYEQYF,TGCGCCAGCAGCTCAGATAGCGTTCCCTACGAGCAGTACTTC